This T cell receptor beta chain originates from a study of preoperative IRX-2 immunotherapy in early breast cancer. Treatment defined: preoperative locoregional IRX-2 cytokine immunotherapy. Preoperative locoregional IRX-2 cytokine immunotherapy was tested in the phase Ib source study. CDR3 length equals 14 residues. The germline V gene has CDR1 SGHNT and CDR2 YENEEA. J lost 3 bases, V lost 5 bases, and 6 bases had no gene match. The data were produced by immunoSEQ multiplex PCR, yet TCRdb's version contains in-frame clones alone and is incomplete. The data hold around 40,000 clones, with roughly 80% observed a single time.

The TCR sequence derives from a human donor with breast cancer. The chain links TRBV11-3 to TRBJ2-5, with 7 nucleotides matching TRBD2. Here the sequenced sample was tumor tissue, taken after IRX-2 immunotherapy. The CDR3 DNA reads as TGTGCCAGCAGCCCCCTCGCGGGGGAAGAGACCCAGTACTTC. Translating it yields CASSPLAGEETQYF.